A selection of T cell receptor beta chains follows, all from one sample in a study of cytotoxic CD8 clonotypes in ibrutinib-treated CLL. The table came from immunoSEQ multiplex PCR; TCRdb's copy has only in-frame clones and leaves some out. The sample shows almost 250,000 clones, 70% of them seen only once. Sequences were derived from PBMCs, sampled after 24 months of ibrutinib treatment. The receptors were gathered from a human donor with chronic lymphocytic leukemia. CDR3s include the opening cysteine and the closing phenylalanine or tryptophan. A D gene is named only where the DNA matches it firmly. The listing skips clone size in some rows; elsewhere it reads once, few, many or a size class.

D gene: TRBD1; V gene: TRBV27; clone size: few; J gene: TRBJ2-7; CDR3 DNA: TGTGCCAGCAGTCACAGGGACAGGGCTTACGAGCAGTACTTC; CDR3 protein: CASSHRDRAYEQYF
D gene: -; V gene: TRBV28; clone size: few; J gene: TRBJ1-3; CDR3 DNA: TGTGCCAGCAGTTTGATTAGATCTGGAAACACCATATATTTT; CDR3 protein: CASSLIRSGNTIYF
D gene: -; V gene: TRBV19; clone size: -; J gene: TRBJ1-1; CDR3 DNA: TGTGCCAGTAGTAACCTACCATGGGGAACTGAAGCTTTCTTT; CDR3 protein: CASSNLPWGTEAFF
D gene: -; V gene: TRBV19; clone size: few; J gene: TRBJ2-3; CDR3 DNA: TGTGCCAGTAGTCCAAGGACGATAGGGATCACAGATACGCAGTATTTT; CDR3 protein: CASSPRTIGITDTQYF
D gene: -; V gene: TRBV9; clone size: -; J gene: TRBJ2-3; CDR3 DNA: TGTGCCAGCAGCGTAGGGACATTGAGGGCAGATACGCAGTATTTT; CDR3 protein: CASSVGTLRADTQYF
D gene: -; V gene: TRBV29-1; clone size: -; J gene: TRBJ2-6; CDR3 DNA: TGCAGCGTTGTGTTCTCTGGGGCCAACGTCCTGACTTTC; CDR3 protein: CSVVFSGANVLTF
D gene: -; V gene: TRBV7-9; clone size: few; J gene: TRBJ2-5; CDR3 DNA: TGTGCCAGCAGCTTAATGGGGGCTGAGACCCAGTACTTC; CDR3 protein: CASSLMGAETQYF
D gene: -; V gene: TRBV11-2; clone size: -; J gene: TRBJ2-3; CDR3 DNA: TGTGCCAGCAGCTTAGTATGGGATGATACGCAGTATTTT; CDR3 protein: CASSLVWDDTQYF
D gene: -; V gene: TRBV9; clone size: few; J gene: TRBJ2-6; CDR3 DNA: TGTGCCAGCAGCGTACTTTACTCTGGGGCCAACGTCCTGACTTTC; CDR3 protein: CASSVLYSGANVLTF
D gene: -; V gene: TRBV9; clone size: -; J gene: TRBJ2-1; CDR3 DNA: TGTGCCAGCAGCGTAGAGGCGGGAGAGCAGTTCTTC; CDR3 protein: CASSVEAGEQFF
D gene: TRBD1; V gene: TRBV10-2; clone size: -; J gene: TRBJ1-1; CDR3 DNA: TGCGCCAGCAGCGACAGGGCAACTGAAGCTTTCTTT; CDR3 protein: CASSDRATEAFF
D gene: TRBD2; V gene: TRBV6-4; clone size: -; J gene: TRBJ2-1; CDR3 DNA: TGTGCCAGCAGTGCTAACCCGAGCGGGAGAAGAAATGAGCAGTTCTTC; CDR3 protein: CASSANPSGRRNEQFF
D gene: -; V gene: TRBV29-1; clone size: -; J gene: TRBJ2-1; CDR3 DNA: TGCAGCGTGGAGCGGGCCTACAATGAGCAGTTCTTC; CDR3 protein: CSVERAYNEQFF
D gene: -; V gene: TRBV11-2; clone size: once; J gene: TRBJ2-5; CDR3 DNA: TGTGCCAGCAGCCCCCGGGGGACTCCGCAAGAGACCCAGTACTTC; CDR3 protein: CASSPRGTPQETQYF
D gene: -; V gene: TRBV18; clone size: -; J gene: TRBJ1-5; CDR3 DNA: TGTGCCAGCTCACCACCGCACAGGTATCAGCCCCAGCATTTT; CDR3 protein: CASSPPHRYQPQHF
D gene: -; V gene: TRBV9; clone size: -; J gene: TRBJ1-2; CDR3 DNA: TGTGCCAGCAGCGTGGGAGGGGGAAACTATGGCTACACCTTC; CDR3 protein: CASSVGGGNYGYTF
D gene: TRBD2; V gene: TRBV7-2; clone size: -; J gene: TRBJ2-4; CDR3 DNA: TGTGCCAGCAGCTTAGGGGGGACTAGCGAAAGAAACATTCAGTACTTC; CDR3 protein: CASSLGGTSERNIQYF
D gene: -; V gene: TRBV21-1; clone size: -; J gene: TRBJ2-3; CDR3 DNA: TGTGCCAGCAGCAAAGCGCTACTAGCAATCCGAGATACGCAGTATTTT; CDR3 protein: CASSKALLAIRDTQYF
D gene: -; V gene: TRBV30; clone size: -; J gene: TRBJ1-4; CDR3 DNA: TGTGCCTGGAGTCGGGGGGGTAATGAAAAACTGTTTTTT; CDR3 protein: CAWSRGGNEKLFF
D gene: TRBD2; V gene: TRBV2; clone size: -; J gene: TRBJ2-7; CDR3 DNA: TGTGCCAGCACCACAGCGGGAGGGGTCTCCTACGAGCAGTACTTC; CDR3 protein: CASTTAGGVSYEQYF
D gene: -; V gene: TRBV13; clone size: -; J gene: TRBJ2-1; CDR3 DNA: TGTGCCAGCAGCGCTAGCTCATTCTCCTACAATGAGCAGTTCTTC; CDR3 protein: CASSASSFSYNEQFF
D gene: -; V gene: TRBV5-8; clone size: -; J gene: TRBJ1-4; CDR3 DNA: TGTGCCAGCAGAAAAGAGGAAAAACTGTTTTTT; CDR3 protein: CASRKEEKLFF
D gene: -; V gene: TRBV5-4; clone size: -; J gene: TRBJ2-2; CDR3 DNA: TGTGCCAGCAGCGTGGGGGACTTTACGAACACCGGGGAGCTGTTTTTT; CDR3 protein: CASSVGDFTNTGELFF
D gene: -; V gene: TRBV4-3; clone size: once; J gene: TRBJ1-2; CDR3 DNA: TGCGCCAGCAGCCAAGGAACGGGATATGGCTACACCTTC; CDR3 protein: CASSQGTGYGYTF
D gene: -; V gene: TRBV15; clone size: -; J gene: TRBJ2-2; CDR3 DNA: TGTGCCACCAGCACGCGACGGAACACCGGGGAGCTGTTTTTT; CDR3 protein: CATSTRRNTGELFF
D gene: -; V gene: TRBV9; clone size: -; J gene: TRBJ2-3; CDR3 DNA: TGTGCCAGCAGCACCCCCGGGACCCCCCCCGATACGCAGTATTTT; CDR3 protein: CASSTPGTPPDTQYF
D gene: TRBD2; V gene: TRBV9; clone size: few; J gene: TRBJ2-4; CDR3 DNA: TGTGCCAGCAGCGTAGAGGCGGGAGGAGGCATTCAGTACTTC; CDR3 protein: CASSVEAGGGIQYF
D gene: -; V gene: TRBV27; clone size: -; J gene: TRBJ2-7; CDR3 DNA: TGTGCCAGCAGCCCCCCCGCCGCTATGGAGTACTTC; CDR3 protein: CASSPPAAMEYF
D gene: TRBD1; V gene: TRBV18; clone size: -; J gene: TRBJ1-2; CDR3 DNA: TGTGCCAGCTCAATACCGGGACAGGGGAATGGCTACACCTTC; CDR3 protein: CASSIPGQGNGYTF
D gene: -; V gene: TRBV7-8; clone size: -; J gene: TRBJ1-2; CDR3 DNA: TGTGCCAGCAGCTCGCCGGGCCAGGTTTGGGGCTACACCTTC; CDR3 protein: CASSSPGQVWGYTF
D gene: -; V gene: TRBV20-1; clone size: -; J gene: TRBJ2-5; CDR3 DNA: TGCAGTGCTGATACGTGGGAGACCCAGTACTTC; CDR3 protein: CSADTWETQYF
D gene: -; V gene: TRBV6-6; clone size: -; J gene: TRBJ2-7; CDR3 DNA: TGTGCCAGCAGTCCCTACCGGGGAGGCCCGAAAGACGAGCAGTACTTC; CDR3 protein: CASSPYRGGPKDEQYF
D gene: -; V gene: TRBV28; clone size: -; J gene: TRBJ2-7; CDR3 DNA: TGTGCCAGCAGTTCCGGGACGCTCTCCTACGAGCAGTACTTC; CDR3 protein: CASSSGTLSYEQYF
D gene: TRBD1; V gene: TRBV7-3; clone size: -; J gene: TRBJ2-7; CDR3 DNA: TGTGCCAGCAGCCCACCGGGACAGAACAACGAGCAGTACTTC; CDR3 protein: CASSPPGQNNEQYF
D gene: -; V gene: TRBV5-6; clone size: -; J gene: TRBJ2-7; CDR3 DNA: TGTGCCAGCAGCCTTGAGGGTGTAGCATACGAGCAGTACTTC; CDR3 protein: CASSLEGVAYEQYF
D gene: -; V gene: TRBV6-5; clone size: -; J gene: TRBJ2-1; CDR3 DNA: TGTGCCAGCACCCCGTGGGGGGCGGGTAGGGATGAGCAGTTCTTC; CDR3 protein: CASTPWGAGRDEQFF
D gene: -; V gene: TRBV4-3; clone size: few; J gene: TRBJ1-3; CDR3 DNA: TGCGCCAGCAGCCAGACCAGGGAGGACACCATATATTTT; CDR3 protein: CASSQTREDTIYF
D gene: -; V gene: TRBV6-5; clone size: -; J gene: TRBJ1-5; CDR3 DNA: TGTGCCAGCAGTTCCCTCCCCGTTATCACTCAGCCCCAGCATTTT; CDR3 protein: CASSSLPVITQPQHF